This T cell receptor (beta chain) was captured by sequencing in a study of T-cell memory formation after mild COVID-19. Study context: The TCR clusters were mostly specific to one donor.

TCRdb re-analysed the 5' RACE reads in MiXCR, keeping a single row per CDR3 protein. The data hold hundreds of thousands of distinct CDR3 sequences, with about a fifth observed a single time. Germline V gene sequence: CDR1 MNHEY, CDR2 SVGAGI. Trimming stripped 0 bases from V and 3 bases from J, with 18 bases between. The CDR3 has 18 amino acids. Sample: PBMCs or a T cell subset sorted from them (not recorded which). The rearrangement links TRBV6-5 to TRBJ2-1; maybe TRBD2 (6 bases). This receptor was obtained from an adult woman who had mild COVID-19 (a few samples of this study predate the infection). Cell type and time point are not known. This CDR3 reads CASSYSNIRGSFYNEQFF. For the CDR3, the DNA is TGTGCCAGCAGTTACTCGAATATACGGGGGAGCTTCTACAATGAGCAGTTCTTC.